These T cell receptor beta chains were read from a single sample in a study of blood T cell repertoires in COVID-19. Profiled with immunoSEQ multiplex PCR; TCRdb holds only in-frame clones, not every one. This table has 160,000 or so clones, 80% to 90% appearing once. Sequences were obtained from peripheral blood. The receptors come from a woman aged 40 to 55 with acute or convalescent COVID-19. Each CDR3 is given with its conserved first and last residue. The order of the fields is clone size, D gene, V gene, J gene, CDR3 DNA, CDR3 protein. A D gene is named only where the DNA matches it firmly. Size is stated for part of the rows, as once, few or many counts, or as a class when the clone is expanded.

abundance: -
d_gene: -
v_gene: TRBV7-6
j_gene: TRBJ2-5
CDR3nt: TGTGCCAGCAGCTTATTGACGGGGCAAGAGACCCAGTACTTC
CDR3aa: CASSLLTGQETQYF

abundance: -
d_gene: TRBD1
v_gene: TRBV19
j_gene: TRBJ1-1
CDR3nt: TGTGCCAGTAGCTCCCGGGACAGGAACACTGAAGCTTTCTTT
CDR3aa: CASSSRDRNTEAFF

abundance: -
d_gene: -
v_gene: TRBV3-1/TRBV3-2
j_gene: TRBJ1-6
CDR3nt: TGTGCCAGCACATCAGGGTCAACCGTGGGGTATTCACCCCTCCACTTT
CDR3aa: CASTSGSTVGYSPLHF

abundance: -
d_gene: TRBD1
v_gene: TRBV15
j_gene: TRBJ2-3
CDR3nt: TGTGCCACCAGCGAGACAGGGGGCGCGACAGATACGCAGTATTTT
CDR3aa: CATSETGGATDTQYF

abundance: -
d_gene: TRBD2
v_gene: TRBV5-1
j_gene: TRBJ2-7
CDR3nt: TGCGCCAGCAGCCGTACTAGCGGGGGTGATGAGCAGTACTTC
CDR3aa: CASSRTSGGDEQYF

abundance: -
d_gene: -
v_gene: TRBV27
j_gene: TRBJ2-7
CDR3nt: TGTGCCAGCAGTTCAAGGACAGCTACTTACTACCTCTACGAGCAGTACTTC
CDR3aa: CASSSRTATYYLYEQYF

abundance: few
d_gene: -
v_gene: TRBV19
j_gene: TRBJ2-7
CDR3nt: TGTGCCAGTAGTACCCGACAGGGAGGCGAGCAGTACTTC
CDR3aa: CASSTRQGGEQYF

abundance: -
d_gene: TRBD1
v_gene: TRBV27
j_gene: TRBJ2-3
CDR3nt: TGTGCCAGCAGCCTAACTGACAGGGCACCCACAGATACGCAGTATTTT
CDR3aa: CASSLTDRAPTDTQYF

abundance: few
d_gene: TRBD2
v_gene: TRBV11-1
j_gene: TRBJ2-1
CDR3nt: TGTGCCAGCAGCAGTAGCGGGGGGGCGGGTGAGCAGTTCTTC
CDR3aa: CASSSSGGAGEQFF

abundance: -
d_gene: TRBD2
v_gene: TRBV19
j_gene: TRBJ2-2
CDR3nt: TGTGCCAGTAGGGGACTAGCGGCCACCGGGGAGCTGTTTTTT
CDR3aa: CASRGLAATGELFF

abundance: once
d_gene: -
v_gene: TRBV5-1
j_gene: TRBJ2-2
CDR3nt: TGCGCCAGCAGCTTGGCCTTTCCCGGGGAGCTGTTTTTT
CDR3aa: CASSLAFPGELFF

abundance: -
d_gene: -
v_gene: TRBV6-5
j_gene: TRBJ2-1
CDR3nt: TGTGCCAGCAGTTACTCAGCTACCTCCTACAATGAGCAGTTCTTC
CDR3aa: CASSYSATSYNEQFF

abundance: -
d_gene: TRBD1
v_gene: TRBV4-1
j_gene: TRBJ1-4
CDR3nt: TGCGCCAGCAGCCAGAGCAACGACAGGGGAAATGAAAAACTGTTTTTT
CDR3aa: CASSQSNDRGNEKLFF

abundance: -
d_gene: TRBD1
v_gene: TRBV5-1
j_gene: TRBJ2-7
CDR3nt: TGCGCCAGCAGCTTGACAGGGGCAGGAGGCGAGCAGTACTTC
CDR3aa: CASSLTGAGGEQYF

abundance: -
d_gene: -
v_gene: TRBV5-6
j_gene: TRBJ2-7
CDR3nt: TGTGCCAGCAGCTATCTCGACAGAACCTACGAGCAGTACTTC
CDR3aa: CASSYLDRTYEQYF

abundance: -
d_gene: -
v_gene: TRBV4-1
j_gene: TRBJ1-2
CDR3nt: TGCGCCAGCAGCCAAGATGGGGCGACCCGGAGCTACACCTTC
CDR3aa: CASSQDGATRSYTF

abundance: -
d_gene: -
v_gene: TRBV29-1
j_gene: TRBJ2-7
CDR3nt: TGCAGCGCTCTTGGGCAACCGTCATCCTACGAGCAGTACTTC
CDR3aa: CSALGQPSSYEQYF